The 5 T cell receptor beta chains listed next were all sequenced from one sample in a study of blood T cells in healthy people across ages. Primed by a sample-barcoded 5' primer and a J-beta primer mix, a second PCR proceeded for roughly 7 to 12 cycles. TCRdb reprocessed the 5' RACE reads via MiXCR and lists one record per CDR3 protein. The sample has 710,000 or so distinct CDR3 sequences, around a fifth seen once. The specimen sequenced was blood. These receptors were obtained from a man between 65 and 85 years old in good health.

The table lists this clonotype with a few counts. The chain joins TRBV20-1 to TRBJ2-5; D call uncertain. Trimming cost V 8 bases and J 5 bases, with 12 bases left between them. The CDR3 sequence is 11 residues long. Germline values: CDR1 DFQATT, CDR2 SNEGSKA (reference sequence). The CDR3 DNA follows: TGCAGTACGGATAGGACGGAGACCCAGTACTTC. Amino acids: CSTDRTETQYF.

This clonotype appeared a few times. The chain links TRBV20-1 to TRBJ2-3; D not certain. Trimming removed 6 bases at V and 6 bases at J, with 10 bases between. The CDR3 runs to 11 residues. CDR1 is DFQATT and CDR2 is SNEGSKA in the germline V gene (reference sequence). The CDR3 region is CSARPLDTQYF. The DNA of the CDR3 is TGCAGTGCCCGGCCCCTCGATACGCAGTATTTT.

In its sample, this clonotype was seen a few times. The CDR3 loop reads CASSPRLGEYF. Here the CDR3 DNA reads TGTGCCAGCAGTCCTCGACTGGGCGAGTACTTC. The rearrangement joins TRBV27 to TRBJ2-5; D remains ambiguous. CDR3 size: 11 residues. Germline V gene sequence: CDR1 MNHEY, CDR2 SMNVEV (reference sequence). Trimming left V 5 bases short and J 12 bases short, with 13 bases between.

The rearrangement links TRBV6-1 to TRBJ2-7, with unresolved D. CDR3 length: 13 residues. V was shortened by 3 bases and J by 2 bases, with 8 bases between the two germline ends. CDR1 and CDR2 (germline): MNHNS, SASEGT. Written as DNA, the CDR3 is TGTGCCAGCAGTGAGCGTACAACCTACGAGCAGTACTTC. Amino acid sequence: CASSERTTYEQYF.

This clonotype was seen a handful of times. This rearrangement joins TRBV28 to TRBJ2-2; 9 bases agree with TRBD1. The CDR3 is 18 amino acids. Germline values: CDR1 MDHEN, CDR2 SYDVKM. With V trimmed by 6 bases and J by 4 bases, 15 bases remained unmatched. CDR3 amino acids: CASSPVGRTGDPTGELFF. CDR3 DNA: TGTGCCAGCAGCCCCGTAGGACGGACAGGGGACCCCACCGGGGAGCTGTTTTTT.